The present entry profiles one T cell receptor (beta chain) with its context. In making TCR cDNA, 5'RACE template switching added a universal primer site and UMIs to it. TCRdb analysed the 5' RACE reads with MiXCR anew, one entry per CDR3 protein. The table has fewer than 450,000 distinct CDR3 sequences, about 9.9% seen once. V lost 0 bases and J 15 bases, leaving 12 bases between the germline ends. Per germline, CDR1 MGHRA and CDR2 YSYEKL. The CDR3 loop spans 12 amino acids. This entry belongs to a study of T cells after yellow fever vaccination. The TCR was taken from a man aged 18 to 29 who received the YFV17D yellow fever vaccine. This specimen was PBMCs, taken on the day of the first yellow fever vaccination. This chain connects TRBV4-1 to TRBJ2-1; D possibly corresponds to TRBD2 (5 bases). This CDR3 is CASSQDSGLRFF. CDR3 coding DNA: TGCGCCAGCAGCCAAGATTCGGGATTGCGGTTCTTC.